Below, 31 T cell receptor beta chains from the same sample are listed, as sequenced in a study of blood T cell repertoires in COVID-19. Measured with immunoSEQ multiplex PCR; TCRdb has only the in-frame clones, and not every one. The sample carries roughly 230,000 clones, 82% recorded once. Material for sequencing was PBMCs or T cells enriched from blood (not recorded which). These receptors were collected from a woman aged 55-69 years who had recovered from COVID-19.

The chain uses TRBV27 and TRBJ1-2; 7 nucleotides align to TRBD1. Germline V lookup: CDR1 MNHEY, CDR2 SMNVEV (reference sequence). This CDR3 is built from 14 residues. Trimming at V came to 1 base and at J to 8 bases, leaving 7 bases not matched to a gene. For the CDR3, the DNA is TGTGCCAGCAGTTTATTCGGACAGGTGGAAGGCTACACCTTC. Translating gives CASSLFGQVEGYTF.

This sequence joins TRBV12-3 or TRBV12-4 and TRBJ1-3; 7 bases are a match to TRBD1. CDR3 length: 13 residues. Trimming cost V 7 bases and J 4 bases; bases outside gene matches: 4. CDR3 nucleotide sequence: TGTGCCAGCACGACAGGGTCCGGAAACACCATATATTTT. Its protein product is CASTTGSGNTIYF.

This chain uses TRBV6-5 with TRBJ1-6; the D gene is possibly TRBD1 (5 bases). Germline values: CDR1 MNHEY, CDR2 SVGAGI. The CDR3 has 15 amino acids. V lost 5 bases, J lost 7 bases, and 15 bases lay in between. The CDR3 bases are TGTGCCAGCAGTCACAACGAGCAGGGAAATTCACCCCTCCACTTT. Protein: CASSHNEQGNSPLHF.

The chain recombines TRBV7-2 with TRBJ1-6, with D perhaps TRBD1 (6 bases). This CDR3 comprises 16 residues. The ends were cut back, 0 bases at V and 0 bases at J, with 6 bases in the middle. Germline CDR1 SGHTA, CDR2 FQGNSA. Written as DNA, the CDR3 is TGTGCCAGCAGCTTAGCAGGGGGCTCCTATAATTCACCCCTCCACTTT. Translating gives CASSLAGGSYNSPLHF.

V gene TRBV1 combines with J gene TRBJ2-3; TRBD2 was called by the table and not checked on the DNA. TRBV1 is marked as a pseudogene. This CDR3 contains 15 residues. CDR3 loop: CTRHLAGLSTDTQYF. In nucleotides, the CDR3 is TGCACCAGGCATCTAGCGGGTCTTAGCACAGATACGCAGTATTTT.

CDR3 nucleotide sequence: TGTGCCAGCACTTCACGAACAGGGGTTGAGCAGTTCTTC. It specifies CASTSRTGVEQFF. This chain uses TRBV11-2 with TRBJ2-1; TRBD1 matches 7 bases. J gave up 9 bases and V 7 bases, and 9 bases lay outside the gene matches. The CDR3 is made up of 13 amino acids. Per the germline V gene, CDR1 is SGHAT and CDR2 is FQNNGV.

This clone appeared a single time. The chain uses TRBV5-1 and TRBJ1-1; unclear D gene. The germline V gene has CDR1 SGHRS and CDR2 YFSETQ. CDR3 length equals 15 residues. V was clipped by 3 bases and J by 0 bases, with 12 bases between them. CDR3 protein: CASSSSSGVNTEAFF. CDR3 coding DNA: TGCGCCAGCAGCTCCTCCTCCGGGGTGAACACTGAAGCTTTCTTT. The full variable domain, its missing parts supplied by reference TRBV5-1 and TRBJ1-1, is KAGVTQTPRYLIKTRGQQVTLSCSPISGHRSVSWYQQTPGQGLQFLFEYFSETQRNKGNFPGRFSGRQFSNSRSEMNVSTLELGDSALYLCASSSSSGVNTEAFFGQGTRLTVV.

This clone was observed a single time. The rearrangement joins TRBV9 to TRBJ2-1; 7 positions agree with TRBD2. Germline CDR1 reads SGDLS; CDR2 reads YYNGEE. The CDR3 consists of 16 residues. V was clipped by 4 bases and J by 3 bases; unmatched bases: 10. DNA of the CDR3: TGTGCCAGCAGCACCTTAAGCGGGACTTTCTACAATGAGCAGTTCTTC. Translating gives CASSTLSGTFYNEQFF.

The chain couples TRBV3-1 (or the pseudogene TRBV3-2) to TRBJ2-5, with 10 bases lining up with TRBD1. V trimming: 4 bases; J trimming: 5 bases; junction bases outside the gene matches: 7. Germline loops: CDR1 LGHDT, CDR2 YNNKEL (reference sequence). This CDR3 has 15 residues. CDR3 region: CASSPSTGGGETQYF. In DNA, the CDR3 is TGTGCCAGCAGCCCATCGACAGGGGGCGGTGAGACCCAGTACTTC.

The CDR3 DNA follows: TGCGCCAGCAGTGAGGCCAGGAAGCCCGCTAACTATGGCTACACCTTC. Protein sequence: CASSEARKPANYGYTF. This chain connects TRBV10-1 to TRBJ1-2, with D uncertain. V gave up 2 bases and J gave up 0 bases, with 13 bases separating them. The CDR3 totals 16 residues. CDR1 is WNHNN, CDR2 SYGVQD, per germline (reference sequence).

This chain joins TRBV2 and TRBJ1-6, with D possibly TRBD1 on 6 matching bases. Trimming cost V 2 bases and J 7 bases, with 12 bases left between them. There are 15 residues in the CDR3. Germline V gives CDR1 SNHLY, CDR2 FYNNEI. The CDR3 loop reads CASSERGWANSPLHF. Written as DNA, the CDR3 is TGTGCCAGCAGTGAAAGGGGGTGGGCGAATTCACCCCTCCACTTT.

This sequence joins TRBV3-1 (or the pseudogene TRBV3-2) and TRBJ1-1, with 7 positions matching TRBD1. Germline CDR1 and CDR2: LGHDT and YNNKEL (reference sequence). The junction had 1 base not matched to a gene; V was cut back by 5 bases and J by 4 bases. This CDR3 is built from 12 residues. For the CDR3, the DNA is TGTGCCAGCAGCGACAGGGTCACTGAAGCTTTCTTT. Amino acid sequence: CASSDRVTEAFF.

This clone was picked up one time. The rearrangement joins TRBV25-1 to TRBJ2-7; D remains unclear. The V end was cut by 5 bases, the J end by 7 bases, with 15 bases between. The CDR3 is 13 amino acids. CDR1 is MGHDK, CDR2 SYGVNS, per germline. DNA of the CDR3: TGTGCCAGCAGTAAAAGACCCGACGGGGAGCAGTACTTC. This translates into CASSKRPDGEQYF.

V gene TRBV18 combines with J gene TRBJ1-1; tentative D call: TRBD1 (5 bases). Germline loops: CDR1 KGHSH, CDR2 LQKENI. The CDR3 has 15 amino acids. The ends were cut back, 2 bases at V and 3 bases at J, with 13 bases in the middle. CDR3 amino acids: CASSPSLTAHTEAFF. CDR3 nucleotides: TGTGCCAGCTCACCAAGTCTGACAGCTCACACTGAAGCTTTCTTT.

V and J are TRBV6-5 and TRBJ1-2; D is possibly TRBD1 (5 bases). The CDR3 has 13 amino acids. Germline assignment: CDR1 MNHEY and CDR2 SVGAGI. The germline V and J ends were trimmed by 6 bases and 8 bases, with 16 bases remaining between them. Here the CDR3 reads CASRGQWLTGYTF. As DNA, the CDR3 is TGTGCCAGCAGAGGACAATGGCTCACGGGCTACACCTTC.

This clone has only a few counts. The chain carries TRBV12-2 and TRBJ2-7; the table's D call TRBD1 went unverified against the DNA. TRBV12-2 is shown as a pseudogene. CDR3 length: 18 residues. Here the CDR3 DNA reads TGTGCAAGTCGCTTAACCACTCCCCCGGGACAGGGCTCCTACGAGCAGTACTTC. Its translation is CASRLTTPPGQGSYEQYF.

This chain links TRBV19 with TRBJ2-3, with 13 bases aligning to TRBD2. The V gene's germline CDR1 is LNHDA and CDR2 SQIVND (reference sequence). This CDR3 has 17 residues. With V trimmed by 9 bases and J by 1 base, 10 bases remained unmatched. The CDR3 loop reads CASRLAGGPYRTDTQYF. CDR3 DNA: TGTGCCAGCAGACTAGCGGGGGGCCCTTATCGCACAGATACGCAGTATTTT.

This clone has just one count. The chain uses TRBV19 and TRBJ2-1; perhaps D is TRBD1 or TRBD2 (5 bases each). Trimming cost V 5 bases and J 4 bases, with 12 bases left between them. The CDR3 has 14 residues. Germline V lookup: CDR1 LNHDA, CDR2 SQIVND (reference sequence). In nucleotides, the CDR3 is TGTGCCAGTAGTTTAGGGACGGGATACAATGAGCAGTTCTTC. It translates to CASSLGTGYNEQFF. Using reference TRBV19 and TRBJ2-1 for the parts outside the CDR3, the full variable domain is DGGITQSPKYLFRKEGQNVTLSCEQNLNHDAMYWYRQDPGQGLRLIYYSQIVNDFQKGDIAEGYSVSREKKESFPLTVTSAQKNPTAFYLCASSLGTGYNEQFFGPGTRLTVL.

The chain has TRBV11-2 and TRBJ2-1; a possible D gene is TRBD2 (6 bases). The CDR3 extends over 15 amino acids. With 1 base removed from V and 4 bases from J, the gap between germline ends came to 11 bases. Germline V gene sequence: CDR1 SGHAT, CDR2 FQNNGV. The CDR3 sequence: CASSLGGVLYNEQFF. For the CDR3, the DNA is TGTGCCAGCAGCTTAGGGGGGGTGTTGTACAATGAGCAGTTCTTC.

The chain uses TRBV7-9 and TRBJ1-1, with TRBD1 identical over 8 bases. The CDR3 loop spans 13 amino acids. CDR1 and CDR2 from the germline V gene are SEHNR and FQNEAQ (reference sequence). V lost 6 bases to trimming and J lost 6 bases; unmatched junction nucleotides: 6. CDR3 amino acids: CASSLTGGSEAFF. For the CDR3, the DNA is TGTGCCAGCAGTCTAACAGGGGGTTCTGAAGCTTTCTTT.

The chain carries TRBV30 and TRBJ1-2; no firm D call. CDR3 length equals 13 residues. Deletions cut 0 bases from V and 10 bases from J, with 15 bases between. Germline CDR1 GTSNPN, CDR2 SVGIG (reference sequence). DNA of the CDR3: TGTGCCTGGAGTGTGGAGGGCACGCTCCCCTACACCTTC. Protein product: CAWSVEGTLPYTF.

The chain employs TRBV14 and TRBJ2-1; possibly TRBD2 for D (5 bases). With 0 bases removed from V and 0 bases from J, the gap between germline ends came to 18 bases. This CDR3 has 19 amino acids. CDR1 is SGHDN, CDR2 FVKESK, per germline. The chain's CDR3 is CASSQDWRLRESSYNEQFF. CDR3 DNA: TGTGCCAGCAGCCAAGATTGGAGGCTTCGCGAGAGCTCCTACAATGAGCAGTTCTTC. The full variable domain, its missing parts supplied by reference TRBV14 and TRBJ2-1, is EAGVTQFPSHSVIEKGQTVTLRCDPISGHDNLYWYRRVMGKEIKFLLHFVKESKQDESGMPNNRFLAERTGGTYSTLKVQPAELEDSGVYFCASSQDWRLRESSYNEQFFGPGTRLTVL.

This chain joins TRBV12-5 and TRBJ2-1; 8 bases are a match to TRBD1. This CDR3 has 15 amino acids. Per the germline V gene, CDR1 is LGHNT and CDR2 is FRNRAP. The trim removed 5 bases at V and 3 bases at J, leaving 6 bases unmatched. CDR3 residues: CASGVTGGFYNEQFF. The CDR3, as DNA: TGTGCTAGTGGTGTCACAGGGGGATTCTACAATGAGCAGTTCTTC.

This chain connects TRBV7-9 to TRBJ2-5; 8 positions match TRBD1. The J segment lost 1 base and the V segment lost 2 bases, leaving 6 bases of the junction unmatched. Germline V lookup: CDR1 SEHNR, CDR2 FQNEAQ (reference sequence). CDR3 size: 16 residues. The CDR3 protein is CASSLWAGGIQETQYF. The CDR3 DNA sequence: TGTGCCAGCAGCTTATGGGCAGGGGGCATCCAAGAGACCCAGTACTTC.

The chain carries TRBV12-3 or TRBV12-4 and TRBJ1-1, with a weak D call TRBD1 (6 bases). CDR3 length equals 12 residues. V was shortened by 7 bases and J by 6 bases, with 12 bases between the two germline ends. CDR3 sequence (DNA): TGTGCCAGCACCGGGGCAGGGGCTGAAGCTTTCTTT. The encoded protein is CASTGAGAEAFF.

The chain has TRBV7-9 and TRBJ2-2, with 9 bases that match TRBD1. The length of the CDR3 is 16 residues. J was trimmed by 4 bases and V by 4 bases; bases with no gene match: 7. From germline, CDR1 is SEHNR and CDR2 FQNEAQ (reference sequence). CDR3 DNA sequence: TGTGCCAGCAGCTCGCCTGGGACAGGGTTCACCGGGGAGCTGTTTTTT. Translating it yields CASSSPGTGFTGELFF.

The gene calls are TRBV21-1 and TRBJ1-1; TRBD1 is the table's D call, not checked against the DNA. TRBV21-1 is a listed pseudogene. CDR3 size: 13 residues. CDR3 amino acids: CASSRGPRTEAFF. CDR3 DNA sequence: TGTGCCAGCAGCAGGGGGCCACGAACGGAAGCTTTCTTT.

This clone was recorded only once. The chain uses TRBV20-1 and TRBJ2-5; no firm D call. Trimming stripped 6 bases from V and 2 bases from J, with 7 bases between. This CDR3 region has 11 residues. Germline CDR1 DFQATT, CDR2 SNEGSKA (reference sequence). Here the CDR3 DNA reads TGCAGTGCCCCCCGGCAAGAGACCCAGTACTTC. This translates into CSAPRQETQYF.

There are a few counts of this clone. V usage is TRBV19 and J usage is TRBJ1-3, with D tentatively TRBD1 (6 bases). Trimming took 7 bases from V and 3 from J, leaving 16 bases between them. The CDR3 has 15 amino acids. The germline gives CDR1 LNHDA, CDR2 SQIVND (reference sequence). The CDR3 coding sequence is TGTGCCAGTACCCTAGGACAGACCCATGGAAACACCATATATTTT. Translating it yields CASTLGQTHGNTIYF.

In this sample, this clone turned up a few times. The V and J genes are TRBV5-1 and TRBJ2-3, with TRBD1 matching 9 bases. The V gene end was trimmed by 2 bases and the J gene end by 6 bases; junction bases not matched to a gene: 4. CDR1 and CDR2 from the germline V gene are SGHRS and YFSETQ. CDR3 length: 14 amino acids. Written as DNA, the CDR3 is TGCGCCAGCAGCTTAGGGACAGGGTTCGATACGCAGTATTTT. It codes for CASSLGTGFDTQYF.

V gene TRBV29-1 combines with J gene TRBJ2-7, with 10 bases aligning to TRBD2. Per the germline V gene, CDR1 is SQVTM and CDR2 is ANQGSEA. After removal of 4 bases from V and 6 bases from J, the junction contained 12 bases not matched to a gene. This CDR3 comprises 15 residues. CDR3 DNA: TGCAGCGTTGGTTCGTACAGCGGGAGGGCCTCCGAGCAGTACTTC. Translation gives CSVGSYSGRASEQYF.